This section outlines one T cell receptor beta chain sequence together with its context. Its antigen is still unknown. CDR3 size: 15 residues. Trimming took 5 bases from V and 3 from J; bases not matched to a gene: 4. CDR1 and CDR2 from the germline V gene are MNHEY and SMNVEV (reference sequence). This sample is drawn from a study of T cells in Graves' hyperthyroidism and ophthalmopathy. General study results and limits: The majority of expanded thyroid clonotypes above 0.001 also appeared in blood. Median prediction lead before ophthalmopathy onset was 5 to 7.5 months with the model.

RNA transcripts provided the source from which TCR beta CDR3 regions were amplified. The TCR CDR3 was amplified in a first-round RT-PCR using the HTBI primer set. TCRdb passed the multiplex PCR reads through MiXCR, listing each CDR3 protein once. The table records approximately 210,000 distinct CDR3 sequences, more than 15% of them present only once. Patients aged 18 to 65 had newly diagnosed hyperthyroidism of under 2 months' duration. Patients were excluded because of uncontrolled infection, other autoimmune disease, pregnancy or lactation. The chain joins TRBV27 to TRBJ1-6; 7 nucleotides align to TRBD1. Material for sequencing was blood. This clonotype originated in a man aged 45 to 65 with Graves' hyperthyroidism. This CDR3 reads CASSPRTGYNSPLHF. In DNA form, the CDR3 reads TGTGCCAGCAGTCCCCGGACAGGCTATAATTCACCCCTCCACTTT.